A selection of T cell receptor beta chains follows, all from one sample in a study of blood T cells in healthy people across ages. TCRdb re-called the 5' RACE reads with MiXCR, one entry per CDR3 protein. The table includes about 650,000 distinct CDR3 sequences, around 32% detected once. Sequencing used blood. The receptors were sampled from a woman at least 80 years old in good health. Each CDR3 is given with its conserved first and last residue. A D gene is named only where the DNA matches it firmly. Not all rows give a size; the values are once, few, many and, for expanded clones, a class.

TRBJ2-3 TRBV29-1 . many TGCAGCGTTGTTCGGAGGACCACTAGCACAGATACGCAGTATTTT CSVVRRTTSTDTQYF
TRBJ2-3 TRBV6-2/TRBV6-3 . few TGTGCCAGCAGCCCCCCCTTGGGCCTGGGTCCAGATACGCAGTATTTT CASSPPLGLGPDTQYF
TRBJ2-2 TRBV27 TRBD1 few TGTGCCAGCAGTCCCGACAGGGTCCTATACACCGGGGAGCTGTTTTTT CASSPDRVLYTGELFF
TRBJ1-1 TRBV4-2 . once TGTGCCAGCAGCCAAGTAAAGGGGACTGAAGCTTTCTTT CASSQVKGTEAFF
TRBJ2-7 TRBV7-2 . . TGTGCCAGCAGCTTAGGGCTGCAATACGAGCAGTACTTC CASSLGLQYEQYF
TRBJ2-2 TRBV29-1 . many TGCAGCGCCCCGGCTACCGGGGAGCTGTTTTTT CSAPATGELFF
TRBJ2-3 TRBV4-1 . . TGCGCCAGCAGCCAAGCGGCTAGAGATACGCAGTATTTT CASSQAARDTQYF
TRBJ2-3 TRBV29-1 . few TGCAGCGTTTACGTATGGGGGGGCCGAGATACGCAGTATTTT CSVYVWGGRDTQYF
TRBJ2-3 TRBV12-3/TRBV12-4 . many TGTGCCAGCACCTGGGCAGATACGCAGTATTTT CASTWADTQYF
TRBJ2-1 TRBV29-1 . . TGCAGCGTCCCCGGGCCCGCGAACGAGCAGTTCTTC CSVPGPANEQFF
TRBJ1-2 TRBV28 . many TGTGCCAGCAGTTTTTGGGTGGATGGCTACACCTTC CASSFWVDGYTF
TRBJ2-5 TRBV4-2 TRBD2 many TGTGCCAGCAGCCAACCCGGGACTAGCGGAGAGACCCAGTACTTC CASSQPGTSGETQYF
TRBJ2-1 TRBV20-1 . . TGCAGTGTATGGGCTAACTGGTGGAATGAGCAGTTCTTC CSVWANWWNEQFF
TRBJ1-2 TRBV27 TRBD1 few TGTGCCAGCAGTCCGGGACAGGGGTCCCTAAACACCTTC CASSPGQGSLNTF
TRBJ1-5 TRBV20-1 . many TGCAGTGCTGTAGCCCTGCGGGACCTCGACCAGGGCAATCAGCCCCAGCATTTT CSAVALRDLDQGNQPQHF
TRBJ1-4 TRBV25-1 . many TGTGCCAGCAGTGAGACGGGGTTTGCAACTAATGAAAAACTGTTTTTT CASSETGFATNEKLFF
TRBJ2-6 TRBV29-1 . many TGCAGCGTCCCCGGGGACGCCGGGGCCAACGTCCTGACTTTC CSVPGDAGANVLTF
TRBJ1-2 TRBV9 . many TGTGCCAGCAGCGTCGGGTTTTTGGGCTATGGCTACACCTTC CASSVGFLGYGYTF
TRBJ2-1 TRBV29-1 TRBD2 many TGCAGCGTTGAAGCGGGGGGGCCAGGTGAGCAGTTCTTC CSVEAGGPGEQFF
TRBJ1-6 TRBV12-3/TRBV12-4 TRBD1 many TGTGCCAGCAGTGCCGGGACAGGGAGAAGTTCACCCCTCCACTTT CASSAGTGRSSPLHF
TRBJ2-3 TRBV9 . many TGTGCCAGCAGCAAACCGGGGGCAGATACGCAGTATTTT CASSKPGADTQYF
TRBJ2-3 TRBV7-9 . . TGTGCCAGCAGCTTAGTTGTAGGAACGACCACAGATACGCAGTATTTT CASSLVVGTTTDTQYF
TRBJ2-4 TRBV12-3/TRBV12-4 . many TGTGCCAGCAGTCCCACCAAAAACATTCAGTACTTC CASSPTKNIQYF
TRBJ2-7 TRBV6-6 TRBD2 many TGTGCCAGCAGTTACGGGAGGCGGCTAGCGGGCAACGAGCAGTACTTC CASSYGRRLAGNEQYF
TRBJ2-5 TRBV7-9 TRBD1 many TGTGCCAGCAGCAATACAGGGGGCTGGGAGACCCAGTACTTC CASSNTGGWETQYF
TRBJ2-5 TRBV25-1 TRBD1 many TGTGCCAGCAGTGAATGGACAGGGGAGGAGACCCAGTACTTC CASSEWTGEETQYF
TRBJ2-7 TRBV7-2 TRBD2 many TGTGCCAGCAGCCTGGGACTACTAGGCGGGGCGATCTCCTACGAGCAGTACTTC CASSLGLLGGAISYEQYF
TRBJ1-5 TRBV24-1 . many TGTGCCACCAGTCCGGGGAACAATCAGCCCCAGCATTTT CATSPGNNQPQHF
TRBJ2-7 TRBV30 TRBD1 many TGTGCCTGGAGTTTACCCGGGACAGGGGGTATCAACGAGCAGTACTTC CAWSLPGTGGINEQYF
TRBJ2-5 TRBV10-3 . few TGTGCCGTGGGGGCTGATTTGGAGACCCAGTACTTC CAVGADLETQYF
TRBJ2-7 TRBV29-1 TRBD1 . TGCAGCGTTTCCCCGGGACAGGGAGAAGAGCAGTACTTC CSVSPGQGEEQYF
TRBJ1-3 TRBV5-6 . . TGTGCCAGCAGCTTGAGGGTTGGAAACACCATATATTTT CASSLRVGNTIYF
TRBJ2-3 TRBV29-1 TRBD2 many TGCAGCGTTCCCCTAGCGGGGACTAGCACAGATACGCAGTATTTT CSVPLAGTSTDTQYF
TRBJ2-7 TRBV3-1 TRBD1 many TGTGCCAGCAGCCAAGCCCCGGGACAGGGTTACGAGCAGTACTTC CASSQAPGQGYEQYF
TRBJ2-1 TRBV20-1 TRBD2 . TGCAGTGCTAGGGCGGGACTAGCCTACAATGAGCAGTTCTTC CSARAGLAYNEQFF
TRBJ2-6 TRBV27 . . TGTGCCAGCAGTGCCCGCAGGGATCGGGGGGCCAACGTCCTGACTTTC CASSARRDRGANVLTF
TRBJ2-1 TRBV10-3 TRBD2 . TGTGCCACCAGTGGGTTGGCTAGCGGGAACAATGAGCAGTTCTTC CATSGLASGNNEQFF
TRBJ2-3 TRBV9 . many TGTGCCAGCAGCGTAGTGGGTGGCACAGATACGCAGTATTTT CASSVVGGTDTQYF
TRBJ1-1 TRBV6-1 . . TGTGCCAGCAGGGTATATAGGGACACTGAAGCTTTCTTT CASRVYRDTEAFF
TRBJ1-1 TRBV3-1 . few TGTGCCAGCAGCACCCAACCGGGAGGGGGCACTGAAGCTTTCTTT CASSTQPGGGTEAFF
TRBJ1-6 TRBV28 . few TGTGCCTGCACCGGGAGGAGCTCCTATAATTCACCCCTCCACTTT CACTGRSSYNSPLHF
TRBJ2-3 TRBV15 . many TGTGCCACCAGCCTCCGGAGTTACACAGATACGCAGTATTTT CATSLRSYTDTQYF